This T cell receptor beta chain is from a study of blood T cells in healthy people across ages (dated by TCRdb to between 2015 and 2016). Looking at the study overall: In model experiments, template switching captured about one uniquely barcoded TCR beta cDNA molecule for every two T cells. To avoid experimental bias, donors of different ages were distributed randomly across sequencing lanes. The donors were divided into four age groups: young (average about 16 years), middle-aged (around 41), aged (roughly 66) and long-lived (about 84). For two donors (one aged 18 to 30 and one aged 80 or older), the study analyzed two additional independent replicas of 1 million unique cDNA reads from the same blood draw. The study measured age-related changes in TCR beta repertoire diversity using deep sequencing normalized with unique cDNA molecular identifiers. What the study reported, not specific to this receptor: The CMV infection status of donors was not known, potentially confounding age-related changes in expanded clonotypes. Conclusive comparison of naive and antigen-experienced compartments was prevented by the profiling of bulk unsorted PBMCs. There was a strong correlation between observed TCR beta diversity and the percentage of naive T cells measured by flow cytometry. Estimates of total diversity based on one million sequenced T cells were regarded as lower bounds and as underestimates. Compared with the aged group, the long-lived group had more naive CD4+ T cells, fewer expanded clones and increased TCR diversity, suggesting age selection. As age increased, observed TCR beta diversity per million T cells dropped in a roughly linear way, and a significant reduction was already evident by age 40.

Measured from the cysteine to the phenylalanine, the CDR3 is 17 residues long. Only the CDR3 DNA is retained, 51 bases long and in frame from the first base. The CDR1 and CDR2 encoded by the germline V gene are SGHTA and FQGNSA. From V the trimming removes 3 bases and from J it removes 2 bases, while the gene matches leave 9 bases of the junction unaccounted for. The library was prepared using 5' RACE. TCRdb records Illumina HiSeq 2500 as the sequencer. The second PCR ran for roughly 7 to 11 cycles and used a J-beta primer mix along with a sample-barcoded 5' primer. A template-switch 5' adaptor carrying 12 random nucleotides introduced a unique molecular identifier onto each TCR beta cDNA molecule. Each sample yielded at least 2.5 million CDR3-containing paired-end reads. First-strand cDNA synthesis was performed from all RNA using the Mint cDNA synthesis kit, with priming by a TRBC-specific oligonucleotide. Following uracil-DNA glycosylase treatment, a first 18-cycle PCR with universal primers M1SS and BC2_uni_R was performed on all cDNA. The paper's data handling went like this. For normalization, 1 million high-quality reads, each with a distinct molecular identifier, were randomly selected from each sample. Reads with shared molecular identifiers were discarded instead of being binned into consensus sequences. MiTCR, set to a Q25 quality threshold and the strictest error-elimination algorithm, was used for CDR3 identification, clonotype clustering and error correction. A nonparametric unseen species model with Euler transformation was used to estimate a lower bound on total TCR beta diversity. TCRdb cleaned the public reads at Q25 with fastp, built clones with MiXCR and kept in-frame beta chains. Rows are combined by CDR3 protein, so each entry shows the most common genes and DNA. TCRdb's processing, not the study's, gives the V and J calls here. Within this sample are 1.5 million to 1.8 million distinct CDR3 sequences, with 42% of them counted one time only. The ten top clones hold more than 4% of the sample.

The approximately 41 donors, aged about 6 to 95 years, were systemically healthy Caucasian individuals from Russia. Each donor gave about 9.7 milliliters of peripheral blood, drawn into EDTA-treated Vacutainer tubes. Ficoll-Paque density-gradient centrifugation was used to isolate PBMCs, with at least 6 million obtained per sample. Trizol reagent was used to extract total RNA from PBMCs, with at least 5 micrograms per sample. Naive CD45RAhigh/CD27high T cell percentages were measured by flow cytometry on a PBMC aliquot from every donor. This clonotype came up a few times. The clone's antigen remains unknown. Within one base of it there is no much larger clone, and no base qualities were kept.

Sequencing was carried out using blood. This TCR derives from a woman aged 18-29 years in good health. This sequence uses TRBV7-2 and TRBJ2-3, with 9 middle bases fitting TRBD1. The DNA reads as follows: TGTGCCAGCAGCTTCGTCGGGACAGGGTCTCTCACAGATACGCAGTATTTT. This codes for CASSFVGTGSLTDTQYF.